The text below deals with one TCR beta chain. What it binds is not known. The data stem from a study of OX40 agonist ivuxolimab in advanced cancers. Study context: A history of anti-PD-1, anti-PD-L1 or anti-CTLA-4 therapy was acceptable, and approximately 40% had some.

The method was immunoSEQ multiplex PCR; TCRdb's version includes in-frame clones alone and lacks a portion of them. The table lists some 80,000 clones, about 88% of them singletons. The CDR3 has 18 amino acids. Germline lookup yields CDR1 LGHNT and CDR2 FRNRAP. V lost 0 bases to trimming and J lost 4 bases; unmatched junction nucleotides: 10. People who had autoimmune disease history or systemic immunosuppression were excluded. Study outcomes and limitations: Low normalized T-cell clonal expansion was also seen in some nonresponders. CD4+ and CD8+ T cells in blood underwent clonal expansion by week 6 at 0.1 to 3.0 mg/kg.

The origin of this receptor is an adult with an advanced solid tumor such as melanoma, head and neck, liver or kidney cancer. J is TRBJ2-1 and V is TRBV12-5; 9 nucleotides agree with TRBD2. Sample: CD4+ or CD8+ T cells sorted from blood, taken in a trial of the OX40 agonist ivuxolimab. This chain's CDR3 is CASGLVQWRGGLYNEQFF. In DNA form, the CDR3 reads TGTGCTAGTGGTTTGGTACAGTGGCGGGGGGGCCTATACAATGAGCAGTTCTTC.